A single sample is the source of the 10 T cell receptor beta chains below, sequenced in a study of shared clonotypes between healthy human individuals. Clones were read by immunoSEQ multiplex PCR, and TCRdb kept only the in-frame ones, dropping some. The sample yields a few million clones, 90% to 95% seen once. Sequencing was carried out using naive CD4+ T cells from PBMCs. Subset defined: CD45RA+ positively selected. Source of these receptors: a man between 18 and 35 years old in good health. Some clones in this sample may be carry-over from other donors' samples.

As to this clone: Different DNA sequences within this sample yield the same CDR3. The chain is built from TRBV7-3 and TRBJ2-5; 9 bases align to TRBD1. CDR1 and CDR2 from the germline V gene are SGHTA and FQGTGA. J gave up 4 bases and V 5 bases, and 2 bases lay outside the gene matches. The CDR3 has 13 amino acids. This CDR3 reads CASSPGQGETQYF. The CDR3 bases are TGTGCCAGCAGCCCGGGACAGGGAGAGACCCAGTACTTC.

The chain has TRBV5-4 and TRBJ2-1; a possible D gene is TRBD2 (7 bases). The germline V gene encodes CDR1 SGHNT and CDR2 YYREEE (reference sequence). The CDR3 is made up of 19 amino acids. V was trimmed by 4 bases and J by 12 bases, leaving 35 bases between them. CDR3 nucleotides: TGTGCCAGCAGCCGGGATCCTCGGGAGTGGCTAGCGGACAGCAGTGGGCAGTTCTTC. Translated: CASSRDPREWLADSSGQFF.

CDR3 region: CSVEKTGTGIYGYTF. Here the CDR3 DNA reads TGCAGCGTTGAAAAAACCGGGACAGGTATCTATGGCTACACCTTC. The chain is built from TRBV29-1 and TRBJ1-2, with 8 nucleotides matching TRBD1. CDR1 and CDR2 from the germline V gene are SQVTM and ANQGSEA. The junction had 9 bases not matched to a gene; V was cut back by 2 bases and J by 4 bases. The CDR3 sequence is 15 residues long.

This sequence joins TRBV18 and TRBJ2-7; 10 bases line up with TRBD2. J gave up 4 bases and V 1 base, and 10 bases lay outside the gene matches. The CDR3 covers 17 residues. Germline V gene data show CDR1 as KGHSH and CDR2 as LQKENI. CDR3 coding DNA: TGTGCCAGCTCACCACTCCCTCCGGCTAGCGGGAGTTACGAGCAGTACTTC. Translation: CASSPLPPASGSYEQYF.

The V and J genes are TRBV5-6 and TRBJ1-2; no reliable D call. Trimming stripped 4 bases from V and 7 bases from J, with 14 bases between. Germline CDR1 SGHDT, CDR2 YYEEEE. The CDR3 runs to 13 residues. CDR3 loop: CASSKPVRAGYTF. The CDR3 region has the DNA TGTGCCAGCAGCAAACCGGTTCGCGCTGGCTACACCTTC.

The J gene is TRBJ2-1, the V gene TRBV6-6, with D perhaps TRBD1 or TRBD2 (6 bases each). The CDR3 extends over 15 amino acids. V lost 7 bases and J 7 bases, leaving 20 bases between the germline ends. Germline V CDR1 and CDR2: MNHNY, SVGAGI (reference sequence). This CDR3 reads CASTFGGQGRNEQFF. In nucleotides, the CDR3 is TGTGCCAGCACCTTCGGGGGCCAGGGAAGAAATGAGCAGTTCTTC.

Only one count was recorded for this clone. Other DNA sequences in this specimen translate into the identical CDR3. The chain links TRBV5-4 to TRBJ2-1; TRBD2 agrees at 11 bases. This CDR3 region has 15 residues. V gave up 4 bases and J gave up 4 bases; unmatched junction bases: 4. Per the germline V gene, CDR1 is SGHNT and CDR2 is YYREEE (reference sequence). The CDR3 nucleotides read TGTGCCAGCAGCCTGCGGACTAGCGGGTACAATGAGCAGTTCTTC. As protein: CASSLRTSGYNEQFF.

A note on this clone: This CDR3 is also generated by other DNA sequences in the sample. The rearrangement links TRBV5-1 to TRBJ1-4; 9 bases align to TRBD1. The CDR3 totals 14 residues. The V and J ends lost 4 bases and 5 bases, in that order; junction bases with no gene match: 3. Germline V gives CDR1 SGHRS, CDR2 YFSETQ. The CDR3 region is CASSSGTGNEKLFF. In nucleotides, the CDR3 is TGCGCCAGCAGCAGCGGGACAGGGAATGAAAAACTGTTTTTT. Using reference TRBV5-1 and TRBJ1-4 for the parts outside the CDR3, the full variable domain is KAGVTQTPRYLIKTRGQQVTLSCSPISGHRSVSWYQQTPGQGLQFLFEYFSETQRNKGNFPGRFSGRQFSNSRSEMNVSTLELGDSALYLCASSSGTGNEKLFFGSGTQLSVL.

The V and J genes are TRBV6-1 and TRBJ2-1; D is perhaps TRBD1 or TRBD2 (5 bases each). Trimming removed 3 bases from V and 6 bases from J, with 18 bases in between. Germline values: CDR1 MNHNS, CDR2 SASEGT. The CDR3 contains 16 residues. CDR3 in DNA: TGTGCCAGCAGTGACCTGGGTGGGGGTTGGAGCAATGAGCAGTTCTTC. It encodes CASSDLGGGWSNEQFF.

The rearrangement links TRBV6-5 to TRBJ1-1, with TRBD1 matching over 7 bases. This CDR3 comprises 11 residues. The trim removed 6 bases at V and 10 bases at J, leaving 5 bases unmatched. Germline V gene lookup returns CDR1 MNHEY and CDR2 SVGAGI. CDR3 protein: CASRHQGVAFF. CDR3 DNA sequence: TGTGCCAGCAGACACCAGGGGGTAGCTTTCTTT.